The 6 T cell receptor beta chains presented below share a single source sample, sequenced in a study of CXCR3-negative and CXCR3-positive naive CD8 T cells. UMI-labeled TRB cDNA libraries were prepared by 5' RACE. TCRdb re-called the 5' RACE reads and shows each CDR3 protein once, DNA omitted. This table holds 6,000 to 8,500 distinct CDR3 sequences. The sequenced sample was naive CXCR3- CD8+ T cells from blood. Indicated subset: CD45RO-CCR7+CD27+CD95- naive CD8+ T cells lacking CXCR3 (TNR3-). Source of these receptors: a human donor in good health. Some clones in this sample may be carry-over from other donors' samples.

This clonotype counts as medium-sized by frequency. The gene calls are TRBV14 and TRBJ2-3; the TCRdb D gene call, TRBD1, has no DNA to confirm it. The CDR3 contains 17 residues. In germline, CDR1 is SGHDN, CDR2 FVKESK. CDR3 in amino acids: CASSLRDRGFRTDTQYF.

Judged by frequency, this clonotype is medium-sized (0.01 to 0.1%). The chain has TRBV29-1 and TRBJ2-1; absent DNA, TCRdb's TRBD1 call cannot be checked. Germline values: CDR1 SQVTM, CDR2 ANQGSEA. The CDR3 extends over 11 amino acids. The CDR3 spells CSAQGPDEQFF.

In terms of frequency, this clonotype is medium-sized. The chain combines TRBV10-1 with TRBJ2-7. Germline CDR1 WNHNN, CDR2 SYGVQD (reference sequence). The CDR3 loop spans 14 amino acids. The CDR3 sequence: CASSVSGASYEQYF.

The chain is built from TRBV29-1 and TRBJ2-1. This CDR3 is 13 amino acids long. The germline CDR1 and CDR2 sequences are SQVTM and ANQGSEA. CDR3 loop: CSVVESSYNEQFF.

The chain carries TRBV29-1 and TRBJ2-3; the TCRdb D gene call, TRBD2, has no DNA to confirm it. Germline CDR1 SQVTM, CDR2 ANQGSEA. CDR3 size: 16 residues. The CDR3 reads CSVEIGLAGGTDTQYF.

This chain connects TRBV10-3 to TRBJ2-1; TCRdb's D call, TRBD2, is unchecked because there is no DNA. This CDR3 is 18 amino acids long. Germline lookup yields CDR1 ENHRY and CDR2 SYGVKD. CDR3 protein: CAISESEGLAGPYNEQFF.